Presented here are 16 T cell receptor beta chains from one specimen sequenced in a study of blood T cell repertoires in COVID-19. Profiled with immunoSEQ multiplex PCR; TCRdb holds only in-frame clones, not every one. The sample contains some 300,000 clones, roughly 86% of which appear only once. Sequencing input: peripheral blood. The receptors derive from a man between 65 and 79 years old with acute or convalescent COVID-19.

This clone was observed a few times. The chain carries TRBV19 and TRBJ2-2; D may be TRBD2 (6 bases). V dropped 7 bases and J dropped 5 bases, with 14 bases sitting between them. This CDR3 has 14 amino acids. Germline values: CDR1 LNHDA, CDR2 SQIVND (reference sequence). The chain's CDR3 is CASKVGAGTGELFF. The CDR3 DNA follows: TGTGCCAGTAAAGTAGGGGCGGGAACCGGGGAGCTGTTTTTT.

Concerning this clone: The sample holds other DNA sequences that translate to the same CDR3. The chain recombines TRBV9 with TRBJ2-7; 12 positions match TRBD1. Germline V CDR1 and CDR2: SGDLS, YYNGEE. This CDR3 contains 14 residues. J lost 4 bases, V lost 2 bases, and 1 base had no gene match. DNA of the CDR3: TGTGCCAGCAGCGTGGGACAGGGGGCATACGAGCAGTACTTC. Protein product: CASSVGQGAYEQYF.

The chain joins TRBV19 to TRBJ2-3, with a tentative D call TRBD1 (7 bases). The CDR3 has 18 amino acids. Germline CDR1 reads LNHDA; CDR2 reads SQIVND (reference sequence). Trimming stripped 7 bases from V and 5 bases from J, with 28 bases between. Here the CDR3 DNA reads TGTGCCAGTACCCCCGGGGGCACCGACAGGGCTTTTGGAGATACGCAGTATTTT. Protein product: CASTPGGTDRAFGDTQYF.

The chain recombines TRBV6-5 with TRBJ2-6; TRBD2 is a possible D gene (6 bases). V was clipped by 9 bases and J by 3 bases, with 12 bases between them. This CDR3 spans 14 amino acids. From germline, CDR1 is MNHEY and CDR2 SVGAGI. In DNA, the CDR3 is TGTGCCAGTAACGGGGGTTATGGGGCCAACGTCCTGACTTTC. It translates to CASNGGYGANVLTF.

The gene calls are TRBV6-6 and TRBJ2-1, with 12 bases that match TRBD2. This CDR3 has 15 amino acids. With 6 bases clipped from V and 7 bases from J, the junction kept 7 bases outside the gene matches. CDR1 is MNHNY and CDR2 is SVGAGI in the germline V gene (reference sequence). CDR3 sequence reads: CASRGLTSGGNEQFF. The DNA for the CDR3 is TGTGCCAGCAGGGGACTTACTAGCGGGGGGAATGAGCAGTTCTTC.

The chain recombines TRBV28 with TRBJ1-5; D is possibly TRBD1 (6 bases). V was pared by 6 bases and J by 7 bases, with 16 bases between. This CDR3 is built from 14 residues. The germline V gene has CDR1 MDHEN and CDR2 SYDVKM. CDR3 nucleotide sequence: TGTGCCAGCAGCTCACCGGGACATGAACAGCCCCAGCATTTT. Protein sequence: CASSSPGHEQPQHF.

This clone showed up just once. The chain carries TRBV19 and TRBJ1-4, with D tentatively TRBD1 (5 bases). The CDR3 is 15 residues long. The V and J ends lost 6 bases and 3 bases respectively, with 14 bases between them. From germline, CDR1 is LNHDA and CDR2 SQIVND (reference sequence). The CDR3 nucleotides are TGTGCCAGTAGGGTTCAGGGAGGGGCTAATGAAAAACTGTTTTTT. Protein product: CASRVQGGANEKLFF.

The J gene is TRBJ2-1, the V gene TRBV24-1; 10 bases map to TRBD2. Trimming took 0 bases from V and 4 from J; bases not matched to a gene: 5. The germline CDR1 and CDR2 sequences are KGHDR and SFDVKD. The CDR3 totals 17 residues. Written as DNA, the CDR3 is TGTGCCACCAGTGATTTGCGGTCTAGCGGGAGTTACAATGAGCAGTTCTTC. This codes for CATSDLRSSGSYNEQFF.

The CDR3 region is CASSGTANTGELFF. The DNA of the CDR3 is TGTGCCAGCAGTGGGACAGCGAACACCGGGGAGCTGTTTTTT. V and J are TRBV5-4 and TRBJ2-2; 7 positions agree with TRBD1. The CDR3 runs 14 residues. The ends lost 5 bases at V and 0 bases at J; junction bases unmatched: 1. Germline V gene lookup returns CDR1 SGHNT and CDR2 YYREEE (reference sequence).

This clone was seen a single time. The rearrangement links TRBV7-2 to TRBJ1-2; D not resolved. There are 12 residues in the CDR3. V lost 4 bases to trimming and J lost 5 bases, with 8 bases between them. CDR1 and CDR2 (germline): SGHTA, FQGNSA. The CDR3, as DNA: TGTGCCAGCAGCTACGACACTTATGGCTACACCTTC. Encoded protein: CASSYDTYGYTF.

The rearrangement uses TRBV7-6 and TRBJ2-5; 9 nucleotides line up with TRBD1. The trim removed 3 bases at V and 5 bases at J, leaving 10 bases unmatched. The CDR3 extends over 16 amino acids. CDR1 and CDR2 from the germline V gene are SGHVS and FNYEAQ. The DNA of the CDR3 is TGTGCCAGCAGCTTCGGGGACAGGGTTAGTTCTGAGACCCAGTACTTC. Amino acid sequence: CASSFGDRVSSETQYF.

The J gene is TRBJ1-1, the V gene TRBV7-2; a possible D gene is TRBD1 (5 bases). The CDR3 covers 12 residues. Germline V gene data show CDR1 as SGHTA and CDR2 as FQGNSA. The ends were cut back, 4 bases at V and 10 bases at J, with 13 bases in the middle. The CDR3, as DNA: TGTGCCAGCAGCTCCGACTGGGGGGGAGCTTTCTTT. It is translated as CASSSDWGGAFF.

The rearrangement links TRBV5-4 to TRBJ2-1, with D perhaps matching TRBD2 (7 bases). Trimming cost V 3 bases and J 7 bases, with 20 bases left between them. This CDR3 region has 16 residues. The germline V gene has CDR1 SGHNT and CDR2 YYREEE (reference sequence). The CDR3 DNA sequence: TGTGCCAGCAGCTCAAATGGGGGGGGCGCGGTAAATGAGCAGTTCTTC. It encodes CASSSNGGGAVNEQFF.

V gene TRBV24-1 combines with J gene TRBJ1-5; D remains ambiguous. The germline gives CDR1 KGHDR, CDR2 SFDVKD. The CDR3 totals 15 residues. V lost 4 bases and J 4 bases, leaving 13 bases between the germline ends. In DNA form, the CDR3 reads TGTGCCACCAGTGAAGCCTCAGAAGCGAATCAGCCCCAGCATTTT. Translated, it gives CATSEASEANQPQHF.

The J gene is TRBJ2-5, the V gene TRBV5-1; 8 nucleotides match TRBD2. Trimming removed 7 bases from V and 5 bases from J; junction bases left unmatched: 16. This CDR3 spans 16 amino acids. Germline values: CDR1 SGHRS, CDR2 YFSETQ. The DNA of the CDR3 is TGCGCCAGCGGGGGCGGGGGGCCGCCAGTTATGGAGACCCAGTACTTC. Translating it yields CASGGGGPPVMETQYF. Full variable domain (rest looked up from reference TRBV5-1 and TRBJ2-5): KAGVTQTPRYLIKTRGQQVTLSCSPISGHRSVSWYQQTPGQGLQFLFEYFSETQRNKGNFPGRFSGRQFSNSRSEMNVSTLELGDSALYLCASGGGGPPVMETQYFGPGTRLLVL.

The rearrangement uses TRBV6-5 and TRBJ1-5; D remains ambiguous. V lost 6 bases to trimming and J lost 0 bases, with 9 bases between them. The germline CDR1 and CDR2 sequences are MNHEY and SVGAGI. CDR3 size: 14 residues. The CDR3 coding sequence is TGTGCCAGCAGACGGGGTGATAGCAATCAGCCCCAGCATTTT. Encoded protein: CASRRGDSNQPQHF.